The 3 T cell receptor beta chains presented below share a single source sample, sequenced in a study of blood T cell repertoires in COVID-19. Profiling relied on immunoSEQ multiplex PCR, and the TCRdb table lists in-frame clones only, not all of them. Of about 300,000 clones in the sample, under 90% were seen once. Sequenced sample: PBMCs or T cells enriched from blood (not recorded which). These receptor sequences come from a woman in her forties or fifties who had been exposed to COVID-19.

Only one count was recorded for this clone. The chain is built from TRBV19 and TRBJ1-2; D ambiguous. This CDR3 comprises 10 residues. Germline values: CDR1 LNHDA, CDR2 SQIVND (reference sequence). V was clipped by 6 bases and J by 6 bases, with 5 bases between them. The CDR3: CASRRDGYTF. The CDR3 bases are TGTGCCAGTAGAAGAGATGGCTACACCTTC.

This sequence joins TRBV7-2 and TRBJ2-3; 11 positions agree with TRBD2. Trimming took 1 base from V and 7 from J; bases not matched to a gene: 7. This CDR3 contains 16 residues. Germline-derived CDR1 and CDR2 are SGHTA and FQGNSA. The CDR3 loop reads CASSLGLAGGRNTQYF. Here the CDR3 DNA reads TGTGCCAGCAGCTTAGGTTTAGCGGGGGGGCGGAATACGCAGTATTTT.

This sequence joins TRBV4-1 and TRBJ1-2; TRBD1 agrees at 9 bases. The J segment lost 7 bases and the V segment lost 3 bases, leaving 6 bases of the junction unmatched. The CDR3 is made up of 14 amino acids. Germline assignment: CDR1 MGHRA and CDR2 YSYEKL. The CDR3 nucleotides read TGCGCCAGCAGCCAGCCCGGGACAGGGTTTGGCTACACCTTC. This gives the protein CASSQPGTGFGYTF.